One T cell receptor beta chain is described in this entry. This sample is part of a study of blood T cell repertoires in COVID-19. Overall study context: Acute and convalescent COVID-19 specimens originated in the United States, Italy and Spain.

Per the original data handling: Estimates of nucleated cell counts were drawn from the amplification of reference gene primers. TCRdb's copy holds only in-frame clones and misses some; the assay was immunoSEQ multiplex PCR. Clone size and V and J calls were adopted from that table, with D and trimming inferred from the DNA. The sample holds roughly 14,000 clones, about 88% seen once. The TCR originated in a woman of 80 years or more with COVID-19, enrolled during active disease. Material for sequencing was peripheral blood.

The chain's CDR3 is CASTRGGSSYGYTF. In nucleotides, the CDR3 is TGTGCCAGCACCAGAGGAGGCTCGAGCTATGGCTACACCTTC. This rearrangement joins TRBV6-5 to TRBJ1-2, with D unclear. V lost 7 bases and J 4 bases, leaving 16 bases between the germline ends. The CDR3 is 14 amino acids. Germline CDR1 reads MNHEY; CDR2 reads SVGAGI.